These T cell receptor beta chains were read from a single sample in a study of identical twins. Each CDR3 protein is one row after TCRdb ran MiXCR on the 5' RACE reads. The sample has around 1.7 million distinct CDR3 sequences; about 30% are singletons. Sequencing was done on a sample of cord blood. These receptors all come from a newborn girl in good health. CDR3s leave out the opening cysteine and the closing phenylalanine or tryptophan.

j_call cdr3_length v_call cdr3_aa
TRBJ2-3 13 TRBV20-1 SVFFGHLSTDTQY
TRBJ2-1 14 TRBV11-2 ASSSTGTKIYNEQF
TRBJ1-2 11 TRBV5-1 ASSATGVHGYT
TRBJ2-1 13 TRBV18 ASSHSDTVYNEQF
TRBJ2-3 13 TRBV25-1 ASSAQRASTDTQY
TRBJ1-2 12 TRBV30 AWKKGQSNYGYT
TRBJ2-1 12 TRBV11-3 ASSLDRIRSEQF
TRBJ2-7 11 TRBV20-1 SARDPGTVEQY
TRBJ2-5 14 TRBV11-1 ASSRPGLPRGATQY
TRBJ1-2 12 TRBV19 ASSRDSGLYDYT
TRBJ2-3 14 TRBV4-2 ASSQGTSGSLDTQY
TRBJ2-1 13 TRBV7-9 ASSLVGPDYNEQF
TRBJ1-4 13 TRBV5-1 ASSFSRVSGEKLF
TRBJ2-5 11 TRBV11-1 ASSAGGRKTQY
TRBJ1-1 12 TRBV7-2 ASSLALRETEAF
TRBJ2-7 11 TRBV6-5 ANPSGPSYEQY
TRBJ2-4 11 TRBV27 ASLDWSKNIQY
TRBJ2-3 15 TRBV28 ASSLSFRTSETDTQY
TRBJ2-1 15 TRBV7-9 ASSSDLAGGPYNEQF
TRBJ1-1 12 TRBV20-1 SARGTALLGQAF
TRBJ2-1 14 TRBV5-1 ASSLVISGAYNEQF
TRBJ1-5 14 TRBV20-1 SARAPDTRSNQPQH
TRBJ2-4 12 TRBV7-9 ASSSGLAIDIQY
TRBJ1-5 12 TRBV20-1 SASKGPVNQPQH
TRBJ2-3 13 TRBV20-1 SVFLSGQGTDTQY
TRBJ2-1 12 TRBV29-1 SVQRGVLYNEQF
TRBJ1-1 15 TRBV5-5 ASSFAPYRQGGTEAF
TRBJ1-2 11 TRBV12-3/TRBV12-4 ASSLQGAGGYT
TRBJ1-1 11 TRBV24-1 ATSDSLNTEAF
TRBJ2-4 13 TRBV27 ASSFSTSGKNIQY
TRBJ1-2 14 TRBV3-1 ASSHESGTGNGGYT
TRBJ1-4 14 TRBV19 ASSPRTVLTNEKLF
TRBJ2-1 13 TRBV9 ASSAADFSYNEQF
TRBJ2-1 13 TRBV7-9 SSSLKVAGVSEQF
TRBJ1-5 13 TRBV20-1 SAPRGRLSNQPQH
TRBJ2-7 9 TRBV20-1 SARQVYEQY
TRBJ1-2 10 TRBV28 ASRDLAYGYT
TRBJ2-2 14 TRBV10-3 AISQGLAGESGELF
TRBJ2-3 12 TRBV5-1 ASSPDRGGDTQY
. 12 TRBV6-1 ASSNWFSAHEQY
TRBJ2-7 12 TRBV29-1 SVEEQGHPNEQY
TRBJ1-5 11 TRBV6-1 AGSEWQGQPQH
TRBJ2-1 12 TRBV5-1 ASNKLAGKDEQF
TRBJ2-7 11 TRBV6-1 ASRGTETYEQY
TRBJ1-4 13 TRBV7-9 ASTVAGGKGEKLF
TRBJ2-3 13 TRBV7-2 ASSLENGITDTQY
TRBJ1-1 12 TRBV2 ASTTGQVNTEAF
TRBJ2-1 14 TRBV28 ASSFGAGVQDNEQF
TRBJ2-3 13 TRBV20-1 SASLIRDGRNTQY
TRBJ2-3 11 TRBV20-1 SAKGGGADTQY
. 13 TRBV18 ASSPGTVRTYEQY
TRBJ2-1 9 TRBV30 AWTTYNEQF
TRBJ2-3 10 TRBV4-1 ASSQGLDTRY
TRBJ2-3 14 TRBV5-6 ASSYLRRGDTDTQY
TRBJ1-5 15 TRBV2 ASSPRQGVVSNQPQH